Following are 17 T cell receptor beta chains from one sample sequenced in a study of shared clonotypes between healthy human individuals. Here immunoSEQ multiplex PCR was the method, and the copy in TCRdb shows in-frame clones only, minus some. The sample records more than 2 million clones, 95% being singletons. Sequenced input: naive CD4+ T cells sorted from blood. The subset here: CD45RA+ positively selected. All receptors come from a man between 18 and 29 years old in good health.

This clone was observed a few times. Distinct nucleotide sequences in the sample also encode this CDR3. The chain carries TRBV30 and TRBJ1-4; D is unclear. The CDR3 sequence is 13 residues long. V lost 0 bases and J lost 3, with 5 bases in between. Germline V gene sequence: CDR1 GTSNPN, CDR2 SVGIG (reference sequence). The CDR3 loop reads CAWSVQANEKLFF. The CDR3 region has the DNA TGTGCCTGGAGTGTACAAGCTAATGAAAAACTGTTTTTT.

The chain combines TRBV5-4 with TRBJ2-6, with 9 bases lining up with TRBD1. Losses at the gene ends were 0 bases for V and 2 bases for J; bases not matched to a gene: 12. Germline V gene data show CDR1 as SGHNT and CDR2 as YYREEE (reference sequence). The CDR3 consists of 20 residues. Here the CDR3 reads CASSLVGQGQLGAGANVLTF. For the CDR3, the DNA is TGTGCCAGCAGCTTGGTAGGACAGGGGCAACTTGGAGCTGGGGCCAACGTCCTGACTTTC.

The V gene is TRBV9, the J gene TRBJ2-2; 13 bases match TRBD2. Germline loops: CDR1 SGDLS, CDR2 YYNGEE. V shed 3 bases, J shed 0 bases, and the junction held 20 bases outside the gene matches. CDR3 length: 23 amino acids. CDR3 region: CASSGPTLTSGGTQFSNTGELFF. CDR3 bases: TGTGCCAGCAGCGGCCCTACATTGACTAGCGGGGGGACCCAATTTTCGAACACCGGGGAGCTGTTTTTT. The full variable domain, its missing parts supplied by reference TRBV9 and TRBJ2-2, is DSGVTQTPKHLITATGQRVTLRCSPRSGDLSVYWYQQSLDQGLQFLIQYYNGEERAKGNILERFSAQQFPDLHSELNLSSLELGDSALYFCASSGPTLTSGGTQFSNTGELFFGEGSRLTVL.

The rearrangement uses TRBV18 and TRBJ2-2, with D uncertain. The CDR3 has 14 residues. Germline values: CDR1 KGHSH, CDR2 LQKENI. The V end lost 2 bases, the J end lost 4 bases, and 8 bases lay between the germline ends. CDR3 sequence (DNA): TGTGCCAGCTCACCAGGGCTGGGCACCGGGGAGCTGTTTTTT. Amino acid sequence: CASSPGLGTGELFF.

As to this clone: Other nucleotide sequences from this sample produce the same CDR3. This sequence joins TRBV7-2 and TRBJ2-2; 9 bases line up with TRBD1. This CDR3 region has 16 residues. Trimming took 4 bases from V and 2 from J; bases not matched to a gene: 5. The germline gives CDR1 SGHTA, CDR2 FQGNSA. The chain's CDR3 is CASSSPGQGNTGELFF. CDR3 in DNA: TGTGCCAGCAGCTCGCCGGGACAGGGAAACACCGGGGAGCTGTTTTTT.

For this clone: The same CDR3 can be traced to other DNA sequences in this sample. The chain couples TRBV4-1 to TRBJ2-5; D gene uncertain. The V end was cut by 1 base, the J end by 5 bases, with 8 bases between. CDR1 is MGHRA, CDR2 YSYEKL, per germline. This CDR3 region has 13 residues. The CDR3 is CASSQAGRETQYF. CDR3 nucleotides: TGCGCCAGCAGCCAAGCGGGTCGGGAGACCCAGTACTTC.

Note on this clone: Other DNA sequences in the sample encode the same CDR3. This sequence joins TRBV6-1 and TRBJ2-3; TRBD1 aligns across 9 bases. Per the germline V gene, CDR1 is MNHNS and CDR2 is SASEGT. The trim removed 4 bases at V and 3 bases at J, leaving 5 bases unmatched. The CDR3 is made up of 15 amino acids. The CDR3 is CASSVQGARTDTQYF. CDR3 coding DNA: TGTGCCAGCAGTGTACAGGGGGCAAGGACAGATACGCAGTATTTT.

Regarding this clone: The sample holds other DNA sequences that translate to the same CDR3. The chain couples TRBV27 to TRBJ2-7; D remains ambiguous. Trimming removed 4 bases from V and 0 bases from J, with 13 bases in between. This CDR3 has 15 amino acids. The germline V gene encodes CDR1 MNHEY and CDR2 SMNVEV (reference sequence). The CDR3 sequence: CASSSLSSGSYEQYF. The CDR3 DNA reads as TGTGCCAGCAGTTCCCTCTCGTCGGGCTCCTACGAGCAGTACTTC.

The chain combines TRBV6-6 with TRBJ2-3, with 11 nucleotides matching TRBD2. The CDR3 has 16 amino acids. Losses at the gene ends were 2 bases for V and 3 bases for J; bases not matched to a gene: 4. Germline CDR1 is MNHNY and CDR2 is SVGAGI (reference sequence). CDR3 sequence (DNA): TGTGCCAGCAGTTACCCAGGGACTAGCGGTACAGATACGCAGTATTTT. Its translation: CASSYPGTSGTDTQYF.

The rearrangement uses TRBV11-2 and TRBJ1-1; no reliable D call. V was clipped by 4 bases and J by 1 base, with 13 bases between them. Germline loops: CDR1 SGHAT, CDR2 FQNNGV. The CDR3 is made up of 15 amino acids. The CDR3 reads CASSSNGRGNTEAFF. Written as DNA, the CDR3 is TGTGCCAGCAGCTCAAATGGACGGGGGAACACTGAAGCTTTCTTT.

The V and J genes are TRBV4-1 and TRBJ1-6; D is possibly TRBD1 (5 bases). Trimming took off 4 bases at V and 5 bases at J, with 12 bases between the two ends. Germline CDR1 is MGHRA and CDR2 is YSYEKL. This CDR3 has 15 residues. For the CDR3, the DNA is TGCGCCAGCAGCCGTGAGAGGGGAGATAATTCACCCCTCCACTTT. Protein: CASSRERGDNSPLHF.

The chain has TRBV7-6 and TRBJ2-7; D not resolved. CDR1 is SGHVS and CDR2 is FNYEAQ in the germline V gene. CDR3 length: 12 residues. Trimming removed 2 bases from V and 5 bases from J, with 7 bases in between. CDR3 loop: CASSLRADEQYF. The CDR3 DNA reads TGTGCCAGCAGCTTAAGGGCGGACGAGCAGTACTTC.

This chain uses TRBV15 with TRBJ2-7; D remains ambiguous. The germline V gene has CDR1 LNHNV and CDR2 YYDKDF (reference sequence). The V gene lost 5 bases and the J gene lost 0 bases, with 11 bases spanning the gap. The CDR3 contains 14 residues. For the CDR3, the DNA is TGTGCCACCAGCTCTGACGCTAGCTCCTACGAGCAGTACTTC. Translation gives CATSSDASSYEQYF.

The chain employs TRBV10-3 and TRBJ1-2; tentatively, D is TRBD1 (6 bases). V lost 7 bases to trimming and J lost 4 bases, with 13 bases between them. Germline CDR1 and CDR2: ENHRY and SYGVKD. The CDR3 runs 13 residues. For the CDR3, the DNA is TGTGCCATCATGGGGGGCGCTACCTATGGCTACACCTTC. It is translated as CAIMGGATYGYTF.

The CDR3 loop is CASSQGQGSNEKLFF. The CDR3 nucleotides are TGCGCCAGCAGCCAAGGACAGGGGTCGAATGAAAAACTGTTTTTT. The chain uses TRBV4-1 and TRBJ1-4; 8 bases map to TRBD1. The CDR3 is 15 residues long. The junction had 3 bases not matched to a gene; V was cut back by 1 base and J by 5 bases. Germline CDR1 and CDR2: MGHRA and YSYEKL.

Notes on this clone: Other DNA sequences within the sample encode an identical CDR3. The chain employs TRBV6-5 and TRBJ1-2, with 10 nucleotides matching TRBD1. The trim removed 2 bases at V and 4 bases at J, leaving 1 base unmatched. CDR1 and CDR2 from the germline V gene are MNHEY and SVGAGI. The CDR3 extends over 14 amino acids. CDR3 DNA: TGTGCCAGCAGTTACCGGGACAGGGGCTATGGCTACACCTTC. Amino acids: CASSYRDRGYGYTF.

This chain joins TRBV6-4 and TRBJ1-2; a weak D match, TRBD1 (6 bases). The CDR3 contains 13 residues. Germline CDR1 reads MRHNA; CDR2 reads SNTAGT. With 3 bases removed from V and 9 bases from J, the gap between germline ends came to 14 bases. The CDR3 DNA sequence: TGTGCCAGCAGTGATAGTCAGGGGAGGCGCTACACCTTC. Encoded protein: CASSDSQGRRYTF.